One sample yielded the 5 T cell receptor beta chains listed below, sequenced in a study of T-cell memory formation after mild COVID-19. A single record per CDR3 protein comes from TCRdb applying MiXCR to the 5' RACE reads. In the table there are about 410,000 distinct CDR3 sequences, more than 20% of which are singletons. What was sequenced was PBMCs or a T cell subset sorted from them (not recorded which). All receptors come from an adult woman who had mild COVID-19 (a few samples of this study predate the infection). Cell type and time point are not known.

The rearrangement links TRBV15 to TRBJ2-2; no reliable D call. Germline V CDR1 and CDR2: LNHNV, YYDKDF (reference sequence). The CDR3 loop spans 16 amino acids. V was pared by 4 bases and J by 6 bases, with 18 bases between. CDR3 in DNA: TGTGCCACCAGCATCTTCCTCGGTCCTAGGCCCGGGGAGCTGTTTTTT. It encodes CATSIFLGPRPGELFF. Looking up the rest from reference TRBV15 and TRBJ2-2 gives the full variable domain: DAMVIQNPRYQVTQFGKPVTLSCSQTLNHNVMYWYQQKSSQAPKLLFHYYDKDFNNEADTPDNFQSRRPNTSFCFLDIRSPGLGDTAMYLCATSIFLGPRPGELFFGEGSRLTVL.

The sample holds a few counts of this clonotype. The chain employs TRBV29-1 and TRBJ2-5; D ambiguous. This CDR3 spans 12 amino acids. CDR1 is SQVTM, CDR2 ANQGSEA, per germline. Between the trimmed V and J ends, which lost 1 base and 4 bases, there was a span of 7 bases. The CDR3 coding sequence is TGCAGCGTTGAAGGGGCCCTAGAGACCCAGTACTTC. Translated: CSVEGALETQYF. Full variable domain (missing parts from reference TRBV29-1 and TRBJ2-5): SAVISQKPSRDICQRGTSLTIQCQVDSQVTMMFWYRQQPGQSLTLIATANQGSEATYESGFVIDKFPISRPNLTFSTLTVSNMSPEDSSIYLCSVEGALETQYFGPGTRLLVL.

The chain employs TRBV12-3 or TRBV12-4 and TRBJ1-6; D unresolved. Trimming removed 5 bases from V and 8 bases from J, with 19 bases in between. The CDR3 has 16 residues. CDR3 DNA: TGTGCCAGCAGTCCCTCCCTTGGAGGGCGATATTCACCCCTCCACTTT. Its protein is CASSPSLGGRYSPLHF.

J is TRBJ2-7 and V is TRBV20-1; D possibly matches TRBD1 or TRBD2 (6 bases each). The CDR3 length is 14 residues. Trimming pared 6 bases from V and 4 bases from J, leaving 19 bases between. From germline, CDR1 is DFQATT and CDR2 SNEGSKA (reference sequence). CDR3 sequence reads: CSATGLTGTYEQYF. CDR3 sequence (DNA): TGCAGTGCCACGGGCCTTACAGGGACTTACGAGCAGTACTTC.

This clonotype was seen more than once but under ten times. The V and J genes are TRBV6-5 and TRBJ1-1, with D unresolved. Germline assignment: CDR1 MNHEY and CDR2 SVGAGI. V lost 0 bases and J lost 11, with 10 bases in between. This CDR3 is 12 amino acids long. CDR3 residues: CASSYSGGSAFF. CDR3 sequence (DNA): TGTGCCAGCAGTTACTCGGGTGGATCGGCTTTCTTT.